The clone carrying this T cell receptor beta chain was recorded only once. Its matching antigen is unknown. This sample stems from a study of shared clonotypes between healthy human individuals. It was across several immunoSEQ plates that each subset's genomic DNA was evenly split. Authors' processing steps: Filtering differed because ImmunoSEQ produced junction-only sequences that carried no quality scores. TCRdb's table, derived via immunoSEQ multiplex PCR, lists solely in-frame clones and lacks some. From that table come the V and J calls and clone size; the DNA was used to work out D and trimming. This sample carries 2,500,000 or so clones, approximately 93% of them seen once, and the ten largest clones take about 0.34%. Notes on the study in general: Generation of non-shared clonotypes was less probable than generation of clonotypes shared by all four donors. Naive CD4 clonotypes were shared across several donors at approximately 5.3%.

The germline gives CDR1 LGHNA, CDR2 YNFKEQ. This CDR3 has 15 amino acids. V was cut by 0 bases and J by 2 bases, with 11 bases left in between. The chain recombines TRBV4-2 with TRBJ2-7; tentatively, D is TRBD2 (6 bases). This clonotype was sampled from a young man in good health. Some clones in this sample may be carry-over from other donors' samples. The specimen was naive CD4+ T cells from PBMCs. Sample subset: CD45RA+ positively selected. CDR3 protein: CASSQDPSVAYEQYF. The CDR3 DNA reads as TGTGCCAGCAGCCAAGACCCTAGCGTCGCCTACGAGCAGTACTTC.